The rows below give T cell receptor beta chains drawn from one sample of a study of blood T cell repertoires in COVID-19. Profiled with immunoSEQ multiplex PCR; TCRdb holds only in-frame clones, not every one. The sample lists approximately 250,000 clones; 65% to 90% were seen once. Material for sequencing was peripheral blood. Source of these receptors: a woman between 50 and 59 years old with acute or convalescent COVID-19. The CDR3 runs from the conserved cysteine through the conserved F or W. A D gene is named only where the DNA matches it firmly. Expanded clones are given a class, and other clones once, few, many or no size at all.

V: TRBV5-1; D: TRBD2; size: NA; J: TRBJ2-3; DNA: TGCGCCAGCAGCCGAGCGACTAGCGGGGGCACAGATACGCAGTATTTT; CDR3: CASSRATSGGTDTQYF
V: TRBV4-3; D: NA; size: NA; J: TRBJ1-4; DNA: TGCGCCAGCAGCCAAGGAAGGGGGTGGACTAATGAAAAACTGTTTTTT; CDR3: CASSQGRGWTNEKLFF
V: TRBV5-1; D: NA; size: NA; J: TRBJ1-5; DNA: TGCGCCAGCAGTAGGGGAACGGATCAGCCCCAGCATTTT; CDR3: CASSRGTDQPQHF
V: TRBV21-1; D: NA; size: NA; J: TRBJ2-5; DNA: TGTGCCAGCAGCAAAGTTAAGGGGCGGGGAGAGACCCAGTACTTC; CDR3: CASSKVKGRGETQYF
V: TRBV27; D: TRBD1; size: NA; J: TRBJ2-2; DNA: TGTGCCAGCAGGCACAGGGGGTCGAACACCGGGGAGCTGTTTTTT; CDR3: CASRHRGSNTGELFF
V: TRBV4-2; D: NA; size: NA; J: TRBJ2-6; DNA: TGTGCCAGCAGCCAAGATCAAGCCCCCTCTGGGGCCAACGTCCTGACTTTC; CDR3: CASSQDQAPSGANVLTF
V: TRBV27; D: NA; size: NA; J: TRBJ1-3; DNA: TGTGCCAGCAGTTCCCCGACAGATTCTGGAAACACCATATATTTT; CDR3: CASSSPTDSGNTIYF
V: TRBV28; D: TRBD1; size: once; J: TRBJ1-3; DNA: TGTGCCAGCAGACTAGGACAGGGGGGAAACACCATATATTTT; CDR3: CASRLGQGGNTIYF
V: TRBV7-2; D: TRBD1; size: NA; J: TRBJ2-7; DNA: TGTGCCAGCAGCTTAGGAGGACAGGGGGTGGAAGAGCAGTACTTC; CDR3: CASSLGGQGVEEQYF
V: TRBV4-1; D: TRBD2; size: NA; J: TRBJ2-7; DNA: TGCGCCAGCAGCCGTCTTTTAGCGGGTGATACCTCCTACGAGCAGTACTTC; CDR3: CASSRLLAGDTSYEQYF